This T cell receptor (beta chain) was sequenced for a study of T cells in Graves' hyperthyroidism and ophthalmopathy. This CDR3 has 12 residues. Germline loops: CDR1 SEHNR, CDR2 FQNEAQ (reference sequence). V was clipped by 5 bases and J by 4 bases; unmatched bases: 1. TCR beta CDR3 regions were amplified from RNA. HTBI primers were employed in a first-round RT-PCR of the TCR CDR3. TCRdb redid the calling of the multiplex PCR reads with MiXCR, one entry per CDR3 protein. The sample lists 500,000 to 600,000 distinct CDR3 sequences, more than 45% seen once, with under 20% in the top ten. A patient was excluded if there was uncontrolled infection, other autoimmune disease, pregnancy or lactation. This clonotype was seen at least ten times.

The sample comprised peripheral blood or thyroid tissue (not recorded which). This TCR was recovered from an adult woman with Graves' disease, either hyperthyroidism or ophthalmopathy (not recorded which). The chain carries TRBV7-9 and TRBJ1-2, with 7 bases lining up with TRBD1. CDR3 residues: CASSRTGYGYTF. The CDR3 coding sequence is TGTGCCAGCAGCCGGACAGGCTATGGCTACACCTTC.